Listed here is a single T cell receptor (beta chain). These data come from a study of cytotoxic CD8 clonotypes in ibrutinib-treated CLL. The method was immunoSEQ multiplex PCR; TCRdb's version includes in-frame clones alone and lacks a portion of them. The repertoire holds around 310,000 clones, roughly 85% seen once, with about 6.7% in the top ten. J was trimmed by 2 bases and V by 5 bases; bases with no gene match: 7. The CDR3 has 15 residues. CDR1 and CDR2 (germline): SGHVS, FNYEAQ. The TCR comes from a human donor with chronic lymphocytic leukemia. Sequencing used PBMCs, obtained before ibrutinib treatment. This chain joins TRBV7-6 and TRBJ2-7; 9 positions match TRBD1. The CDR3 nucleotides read TGTGCCAGCAGCCCCGGACAGGGGACCACCTACGAGCAGTACTTC. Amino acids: CASSPGQGTTYEQYF. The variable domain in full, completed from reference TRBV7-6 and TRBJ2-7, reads GAGVSQSPRYKVTKRGQDVALRCDPISGHVSLYWYRQALGQGPEFLTYFNYEAQQDKSGLPNDRFSAERPEGSISTLTIQRTEQRDSAMYRCASSPGQGTTYEQYFGPGTRLTVT.